Shown below are 30 T cell receptor beta chains from a single sample sequenced in a study of T cells in Graves' hyperthyroidism and ophthalmopathy. TCR beta CDR3 regions were amplified from RNA transcripts. A first-round RT-PCR of the TCR CDR3 used the HTBI primer set. TCRdb passed the multiplex PCR reads through MiXCR, listing each CDR3 protein once. Found here are around 35,000 distinct CDR3 sequences, around 53% of them singletons; the top ten hold 25%. Sequenced sample: blood. The receptors shown here come from a woman between 35 and 50 years old with Graves' ophthalmopathy.

This clonotype is deemed medium-sized. This chain uses TRBV2 with TRBJ2-1; TRBD2 matches at 7 bases. Germline assignment: CDR1 SNHLY and CDR2 FYNNEI. V was pared by 3 bases and J by 7 bases, with 9 bases of the junction left unmatched. The CDR3 consists of 15 residues. The CDR3 nucleotides read TGTGCCAGCAGTGATCCGGGTCAGGGAGGGAATGAGCAGTTCTTC. Residues: CASSDPGQGGNEQFF. The full variable domain, its missing parts supplied by reference TRBV2 and TRBJ2-1, is EPEVTQTPSHQVTQMGQEVILRCVPISNHLYFYWYRQILGQKVEFLVSFYNNEISEKSEIFDDQFSVERPDGSNFTLKIRSTKLEDSAMYFCASSDPGQGGNEQFFGPGTRLTVL.

The genes are TRBV9 and TRBJ2-1, with TRBD2 matching over 12 bases. Germline-derived CDR1 and CDR2 are SGDLS and YYNGEE. The CDR3 consists of 15 residues. V was clipped by 4 bases and J by 5 bases; unmatched bases: 4. The CDR3 DNA follows: TGTGCCAGCAGCAAGGGACTAGCGGGTAACAATGAGCAGTTCTTC. Its protein is CASSKGLAGNNEQFF.

With respect to this clonotype: At one end, the junction sequence differs from germline, possibly due to a read error. V usage is TRBV29-1 and J usage is TRBJ1-1; D gene ambiguous. This CDR3 comprises 10 residues. Germline assignment: CDR1 SQVTM and CDR2 ANQGSEA. CDR3 in amino acids: CSVGVAEAFF. CDR3 DNA sequence: TGCAGCGTTGGAGTGGCTGAGGCTTTCTTT.

The V call is TRBV5-6, the J call TRBJ2-7; D perhaps matches TRBD2 (5 bases). The CDR3 totals 12 residues. V shed 5 bases and J shed 2 bases, with 8 bases lying between them. The germline V gene has CDR1 SGHDT and CDR2 YYEEEE. CDR3 residues: CASRPEAYEQYF. In DNA, the CDR3 is TGTGCCAGCAGACCGGAGGCCTACGAGCAGTACTTC.

In its sample, this clonotype ranks as medium-sized. V usage is TRBV7-9 and J usage is TRBJ2-7, with D unresolved. Germline assignment: CDR1 SEHNR and CDR2 FQNEAQ (reference sequence). This CDR3 contains 14 residues. The V end was cut by 4 bases, the J end by 0 bases, with 10 bases between. The CDR3 here is CASSYAGVSYEQYF. Written as DNA, the CDR3 is TGTGCCAGCAGCTATGCTGGGGTCTCCTACGAGCAGTACTTC.

The V call is TRBV6-4, the J call TRBJ2-3; 16 nucleotides align to TRBD2. Germline CDR1 and CDR2: MRHNA and SNTAGT. Trimming took 0 bases from V and 4 from J; bases not matched to a gene: 7. The CDR3 is made up of 19 amino acids. The CDR3 loop reads CASSDSPGLAGGPPDTQYF. The CDR3 DNA reads TGTGCCAGCAGTGACTCACCGGGACTAGCGGGAGGGCCCCCAGATACGCAGTATTTT.

The chain links TRBV7-2 to TRBJ2-5; 9 bases align to TRBD1. Germline V lookup: CDR1 SGHTA, CDR2 FQGNSA. V lost 5 bases and J lost 2; bases outside the gene matches: 15. The CDR3 has 18 residues. The CDR3 sequence is CASSQRQGGVAPQETQYF. The CDR3 coding sequence is TGTGCCAGCAGCCAAAGACAGGGGGGGGTAGCGCCTCAAGAGACCCAGTACTTC.

This clonotype was observed many times. This sequence joins TRBV9 and TRBJ2-1, with 10 positions matching TRBD2. V dropped 0 bases and J dropped 9; count of bases not matched to a gene: 3. Germline V gene data show CDR1 as SGDLS and CDR2 as YYNGEE. The CDR3 extends over 14 amino acids. The CDR3 DNA follows: TGTGCCAGCAGCGTAGGCCTAGCGGGAGTTGAGCAGTTCTTC. It is translated as CASSVGLAGVEQFF.

V and J are TRBV7-9 and TRBJ2-7, with 8 bases lining up with TRBD1. The V gene end was trimmed by 1 base and the J gene end by 5 bases; junction bases not matched to a gene: 4. This CDR3 contains 14 residues. Germline CDR1 and CDR2: SEHNR and FQNEAQ (reference sequence). CDR3 DNA sequence: TGTGCCAGCAGCTTAGGACAGGGGAACCACGAGCAGTACTTC. It codes for CASSLGQGNHEQYF.

This clonotype appeared many times. V gene TRBV14 combines with J gene TRBJ2-1; D call uncertain. Trimming took off 1 base at V and 9 bases at J, with 10 bases between the two ends. The germline gives CDR1 SGHDN, CDR2 FVKESK. This CDR3 has 13 residues. In nucleotides, the CDR3 is TGTGCCAGCAGCCAAGTATCCTCGGGTGAGCAGTTCTTC. This gives the protein CASSQVSSGEQFF.

This clonotype was picked up many times. The rearrangement uses TRBV27 and TRBJ2-1; 14 bases map to TRBD2. The CDR3 covers 15 residues. The germline V gene has CDR1 MNHEY and CDR2 SMNVEV (reference sequence). V was pared by 5 bases and J by 8 bases, with 5 bases of the junction left unmatched. Here the CDR3 DNA reads TGTGCCAGCAGTGGACTAGCGGGAGGTGCGGATGAGCAGTTCTTC. Translation gives CASSGLAGGADEQFF.

This clonotype was counted once. This sequence joins TRBV29-1 and TRBJ1-1; possible D gene TRBD1, 5 bases. Trimming took 6 bases from V and 8 from J, leaving 25 bases between them. The CDR3 consists of 15 residues. CDR1 is SQVTM and CDR2 is ANQGSEA in the germline V gene. The CDR3 DNA reads as TGCAGCGTCGATAGGTTGGGGCAGAGAAACTCGGAAGCTTTCTTT. This sequence encodes CSVDRLGQRNSEAFF. The full variable domain, rest sourced from reference TRBV29-1 and TRBJ1-1, is SAVISQKPSRDICQRGTSLTIQCQVDSQVTMMFWYRQQPGQSLTLIATANQGSEATYESGFVIDKFPISRPNLTFSTLTVSNMSPEDSSIYLCSVDRLGQRNSEAFFGQGTRLTVV.

This clonotype was counted at least ten times. The genes are TRBV2 and TRBJ2-3; D assignment may be TRBD1 or TRBD2 (5 bases each). CDR3 length equals 16 residues. Germline V gene lookup returns CDR1 SNHLY and CDR2 FYNNEI. Trimming left V 2 bases short and J 0 bases short, with 12 bases between. CDR3 sequence reads: CASSERGIPSTDTQYF. The CDR3 nucleotides read TGTGCCAGCAGTGAACGGGGCATACCTAGCACAGATACGCAGTATTTT.

The chain uses TRBV2 and TRBJ2-5, with D possibly matching TRBD2 (6 bases). Trimming removed 5 bases at V and 5 bases at J, with 15 bases between. CDR3 length: 14 amino acids. The germline gives CDR1 SNHLY, CDR2 FYNNEI. The CDR3 region is CASSSGAAQETQYF. Here the CDR3 DNA reads TGTGCCAGCAGTTCGGGAGCGGCCCAGGAGACCCAGTACTTC.

This clonotype is medium-sized by share. The rearrangement links TRBV10-1 to TRBJ1-6, with 7 positions matching TRBD1. V was pared by 2 bases and J by 5 bases, with 9 bases of the junction left unmatched. The CDR3 sequence is 17 residues long. Per germline, CDR1 WNHNN and CDR2 SYGVQD (reference sequence). The CDR3 protein is CASSENGRGYNNSPLHF. CDR3 nucleotides: TGCGCCAGCAGTGAGAACGGCAGGGGGTACAATAATTCACCCCTCCACTTT.

This clonotype is termed medium-sized. J is TRBJ2-1 and V is TRBV7-2; D gene ambiguous. The CDR3 length is 12 residues. Trimming removed 3 bases from V and 11 bases from J, with 11 bases in between. In germline, CDR1 is SGHTA, CDR2 FQGNSA. The CDR3 spells CASSLQHLQQFF. Here the CDR3 DNA reads TGTGCCAGCAGCTTGCAGCACTTACAGCAGTTCTTC.

V gene TRBV18 combines with J gene TRBJ2-5, with D uncertain. This CDR3 contains 13 residues. Deletions cut 5 bases from V and 5 bases from J, with 12 bases between. Per the germline V gene, CDR1 is KGHSH and CDR2 is LQKENI. The CDR3 sequence is CASSELVGETQYF. CDR3 DNA sequence: TGTGCCAGCTCAGAGCTTGTCGGGGAGACCCAGTACTTC.

This clonotype was observed many times. This chain joins TRBV25-1 and TRBJ2-1; 14 nucleotides align to TRBD2. Trimming took 6 bases from V and 5 from J; bases not matched to a gene: 12. The CDR3 runs to 18 residues. The germline gives CDR1 MGHDK, CDR2 SYGVNS. The chain's CDR3 is CASRGGLAGEGPNNEQFF. The CDR3 nucleotides are TGTGCCAGCAGGGGGGGACTAGCGGGAGAGGGCCCGAACAATGAGCAGTTCTTC.

This clonotype appeared a few times. V is TRBV28 and J is TRBJ2-4, with a weak D call TRBD1 (5 bases). Trimming removed 2 bases at V and 0 bases at J, with 8 bases between. This CDR3 is built from 15 residues. CDR1 MDHEN and CDR2 SYDVKM come from the germline V gene. The CDR3 DNA reads as TGTGCCAGCAGTTTAAAGGGGTTAGCCAAAAACATTCAGTACTTC. Amino acid sequence: CASSLKGLAKNIQYF. The whole variable domain, remainder taken from reference TRBV28 and TRBJ2-4, is DVKVTQSSRYLVKRTGEKVFLECVQDMDHENMFWYRQDPGLGLRLIYFSYDVKMKEKGDIPEGYSVSREKKERFSLILESASTNQTSMYLCASSLKGLAKNIQYFGAGTRLSVL.

Ten or more counts support this clonotype. The chain has TRBV5-1 and TRBJ1-1, with 7 bases lining up with TRBD1. The germline CDR1 and CDR2 sequences are SGHRS and YFSETQ. The CDR3 has 16 amino acids. Losses at the gene ends were 0 bases for V and 1 base for J; bases not matched to a gene: 6. CDR3 amino acids: CASSLVGGGKNTEAFF. The DNA for the CDR3 is TGCGCCAGCAGCTTGGTAGGGGGCGGAAAGAACACTGAAGCTTTCTTT.

In this sample, this clonotype turned up many times. The chain combines TRBV5-1 with TRBJ2-3; 9 nucleotides match TRBD2. Germline lookup yields CDR1 SGHRS and CDR2 YFSETQ. The CDR3 consists of 16 residues. With V trimmed by 3 bases and J by 2 bases, 7 bases remained unmatched. CDR3 amino acids: CASSSVSGSYTDTQYF. In DNA form, the CDR3 reads TGCGCCAGCAGCTCGGTTAGCGGGAGTTACACAGATACGCAGTATTTT.

This clonotype turned up a few times. With a much larger clone just one base away, this may be a read error. This chain links TRBV4-3 with TRBJ2-5, with D perhaps matching TRBD1 or TRBD2 (5 bases each). V gave up 1 base and J gave up 5 bases, with 23 bases separating them. Germline-derived CDR1 and CDR2 are LGHNA and YSLEER. This CDR3 has 18 residues. In DNA, the CDR3 is TGCGCCAGCAGCCAAGGTCGAATGGCGGGTACAGGCGCGGAGACCCAGTACTTC. This sequence encodes CASSQGRMAGTGAETQYF.

This clonotype was recorded many times. The rearrangement uses TRBV6-1 and TRBJ2-7; 7 positions agree with TRBD1. The V and J ends lost 6 bases and 5 bases, in that order; junction bases with no gene match: 10. The CDR3 consists of 14 residues. Germline lookup yields CDR1 MNHNS and CDR2 SASEGT. The CDR3: CASRNRGFADEQYF. CDR3 nucleotide sequence: TGTGCCAGCAGAAACAGGGGTTTTGCGGACGAGCAGTACTTC.

As to this clonotype: The CDR3 carries no conserved terminal phenylalanine or tryptophan, so it likely arises from a read error. No DNA is shown, since the ends of the CDR3 on it are uncertain; the CDR3 is the one TCRdb lists. The V gene is TRBV5-6, the J gene TRBJ2-6. Germline-derived CDR1 and CDR2 are SGHDT and YYEEEE. The CDR3 totals 14 residues, both ends included. CDR3 protein: CASSLGGWGQRPDS.

This clonotype was seen ten or more times. As DNA, the CDR3 is TGCAGTGCTAGCCCGACTTATGCGAGCTCCTATAATTCACCCCTCCACTTT. Its translation: CSASPTYASSYNSPLHF. The V call is TRBV20-1, the J call TRBJ1-6; D is undetermined. V was cut by 3 bases and J by 0 bases, with 15 bases left in between. The CDR3 has 17 amino acids. Germline-derived CDR1 and CDR2 are DFQATT and SNEGSKA (reference sequence).

This chain connects TRBV20-1 to TRBJ2-5; D gene uncertain. CDR1 and CDR2 (germline): DFQATT, SNEGSKA (reference sequence). The CDR3 length is 13 residues. Trimming removed 3 bases at V and 1 base at J, with 9 bases between. DNA for the CDR3: TGCAGTGCTAGCTCGGCGGCCCAAGAGACCCAGTACTTC. This codes for CSASSAAQETQYF.

This chain uses TRBV7-9 with TRBJ1-5, with unresolved D. The CDR3 is 15 amino acids. The ends were cut back, 1 base at V and 14 bases at J, with 21 bases in the middle. Germline assignment: CDR1 SEHNR and CDR2 FQNEAQ (reference sequence). The CDR3 sequence: CASSLDRQFNSYEHF. For the CDR3, the DNA is TGTGCCAGCAGCTTAGATCGGCAGTTCAACTCCTACGAGCATTTT.

This clonotype was seen at least ten times. A much larger clone lies one base from this, so it may be a read error. The chain recombines TRBV7-9 with TRBJ1-5; perhaps TRBD1 as D (6 bases). The CDR3 is made up of 16 amino acids. Germline values: CDR1 SEHNR, CDR2 FQNEAQ (reference sequence). V lost 5 bases and J 5 bases, leaving 19 bases between the germline ends. CDR3 DNA: TGTGCCAGCAGCCTAGAACAGGGCCGAAGCGATCAGCCCCAGCATTTT. Translating it yields CASSLEQGRSDQPQHF.

There are many counts of this clonotype. The chain links TRBV4-1 to TRBJ2-3; D perhaps matches TRBD2 (6 bases). V was clipped by 0 bases and J by 2 bases, with 6 bases between them. The CDR3 consists of 14 residues. CDR1 and CDR2 from the germline V gene are MGHRA and YSYEKL. CDR3 region: CASSQELATDTQYF. The CDR3 DNA is TGCGCCAGCAGCCAAGAACTAGCCACAGATACGCAGTATTTT.

This clonotype is termed medium-sized. This chain connects TRBV2 to TRBJ2-1; D is ambiguous. The germline gives CDR1 SNHLY, CDR2 FYNNEI. The CDR3 length is 11 residues. V lost 7 bases to trimming and J lost 2 bases, with 3 bases between them. CDR3 nucleotide sequence: TGTGCCAGCACGACCTACAATGAGCAGTTCTTC. Amino acids: CASTTYNEQFF.